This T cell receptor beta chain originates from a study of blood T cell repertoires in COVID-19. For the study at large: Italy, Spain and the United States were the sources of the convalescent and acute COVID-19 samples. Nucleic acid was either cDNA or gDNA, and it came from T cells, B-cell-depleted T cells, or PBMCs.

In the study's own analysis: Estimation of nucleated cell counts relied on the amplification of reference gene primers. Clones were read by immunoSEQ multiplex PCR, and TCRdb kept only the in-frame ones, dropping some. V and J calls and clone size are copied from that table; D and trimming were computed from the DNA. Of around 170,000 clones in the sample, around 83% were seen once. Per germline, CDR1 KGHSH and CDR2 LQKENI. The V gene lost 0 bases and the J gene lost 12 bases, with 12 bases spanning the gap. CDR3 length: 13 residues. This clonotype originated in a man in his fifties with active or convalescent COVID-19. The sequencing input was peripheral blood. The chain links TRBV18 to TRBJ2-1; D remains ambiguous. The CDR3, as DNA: TGTGCCAGCTCACCACCGTCCCGCCAACTGCAGTTCTTC. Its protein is CASSPPSRQLQFF. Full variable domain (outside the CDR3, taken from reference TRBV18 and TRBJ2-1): NAGVMQNPRHLVRRRGQEARLRCSPMKGHSHVYWYRQLPEEGLKFMVYLQKENIIDESGMPKERFSAEFPKEGPSILRIQQVVRGDSAAYFCASSPPSRQLQFFGPGTRLTVL.